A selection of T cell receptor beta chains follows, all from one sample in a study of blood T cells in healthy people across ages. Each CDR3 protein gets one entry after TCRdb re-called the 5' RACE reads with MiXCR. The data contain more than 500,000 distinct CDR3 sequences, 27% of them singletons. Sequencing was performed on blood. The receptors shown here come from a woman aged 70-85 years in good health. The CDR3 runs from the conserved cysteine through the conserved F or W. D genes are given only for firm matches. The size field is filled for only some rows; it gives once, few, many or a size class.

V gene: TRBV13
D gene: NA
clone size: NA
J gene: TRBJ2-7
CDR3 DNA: TGTGCCAGCAGCTTACGTTACAGACCCTACGAGCAGTACTTC
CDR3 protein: CASSLRYRPYEQYF

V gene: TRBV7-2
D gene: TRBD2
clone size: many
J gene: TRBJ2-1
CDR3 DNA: TGTGCCAGCAGCGTCCAGAAAGCGGGGGTCGGAAATGAGCAGTTCTTC
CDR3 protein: CASSVQKAGVGNEQFF

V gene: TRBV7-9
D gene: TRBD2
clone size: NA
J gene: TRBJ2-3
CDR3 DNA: TGTGCCAGCAGCGCTAGGACTAGCGGGGGACCAGATACGCAGTATTTT
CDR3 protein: CASSARTSGGPDTQYF

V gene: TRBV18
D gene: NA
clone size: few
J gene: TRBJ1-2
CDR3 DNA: TGTGCCAGCTCGCACGGACAGCTGTCCTATGGCTACACCTTC
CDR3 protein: CASSHGQLSYGYTF

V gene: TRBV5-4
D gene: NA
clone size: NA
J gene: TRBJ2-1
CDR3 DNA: TGTGCCAGCAGCTTGGGGGGGTCGAGCTCCTACAATGAGCAGTTCTTC
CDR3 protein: CASSLGGSSSYNEQFF

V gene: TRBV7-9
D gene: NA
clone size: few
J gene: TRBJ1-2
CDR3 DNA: TGTGCCAGCAGCTTAGAGTATTCTACCTATGGCTACACCTTC
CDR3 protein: CASSLEYSTYGYTF

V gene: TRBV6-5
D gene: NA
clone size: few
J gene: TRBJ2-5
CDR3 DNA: TGTGCCAGCAGTTACTCCAGGACACAAGAGACCCAGTACTTC
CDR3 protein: CASSYSRTQETQYF

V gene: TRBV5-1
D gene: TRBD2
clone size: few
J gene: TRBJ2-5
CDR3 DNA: TGCGCCAGCAGCTTCGGACTAGCGGGGGGGCCAAGGCAAGAGACCCAGTACTTC
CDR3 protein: CASSFGLAGGPRQETQYF

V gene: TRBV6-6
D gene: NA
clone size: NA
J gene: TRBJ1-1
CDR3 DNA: TGTGCCAGCAGTTACTCGATAGGGAGCGAGGCTTTCTTT
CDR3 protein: CASSYSIGSEAFF

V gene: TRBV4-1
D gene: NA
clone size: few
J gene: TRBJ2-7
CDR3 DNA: TGCGCCAGCAGCCAAGTCCCCGGGGAGCAATCCTACGAGCAGTACTTC
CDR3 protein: CASSQVPGEQSYEQYF

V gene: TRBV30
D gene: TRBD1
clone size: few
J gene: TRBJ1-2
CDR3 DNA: TGTGCCTGGGTACGGGACAGCCCCGCCGGGGGCTACACCTTC
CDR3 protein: CAWVRDSPAGGYTF

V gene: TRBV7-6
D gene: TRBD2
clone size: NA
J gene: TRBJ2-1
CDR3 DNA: TGTGCCAGCAGCTTAGAGGGACTACCCCTCAATGAGCAGTTCTTC
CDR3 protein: CASSLEGLPLNEQFF

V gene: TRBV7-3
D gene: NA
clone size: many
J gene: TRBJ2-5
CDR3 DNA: TGTGCCAGCAGCCGTGGGGGCGGGGAGACCCAGTACTTC
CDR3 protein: CASSRGGGETQYF

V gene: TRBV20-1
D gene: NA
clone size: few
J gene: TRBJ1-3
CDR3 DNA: TGCAGTGCTAGAGATCTCGGGGAAAGCTCTGGAAACGCCATATATTTT
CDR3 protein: CSARDLGESSGNAIYF

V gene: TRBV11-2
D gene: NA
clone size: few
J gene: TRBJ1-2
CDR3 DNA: TGTGCCAGCAGCCTTAGATCAGTGGCGGGGGCGACCACTTCGGACTATGGCTACACCTTC
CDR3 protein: CASSLRSVAGATTSDYGYTF

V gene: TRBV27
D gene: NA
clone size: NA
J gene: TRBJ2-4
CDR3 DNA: TGTGCCACCTCAACATCGTCTCTAGCCAAAAACATTCAGTACTTC
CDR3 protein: CATSTSSLAKNIQYF

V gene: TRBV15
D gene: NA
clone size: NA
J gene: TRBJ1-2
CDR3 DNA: TGTGCCACCAGCAGAGAGTTCTCCTATGGCTACACCTTC
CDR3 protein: CATSREFSYGYTF

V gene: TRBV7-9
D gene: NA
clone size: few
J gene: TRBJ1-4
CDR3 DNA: TGTGCCAGCAGCTTAGCCCTCCTCCCTGGGATAACTAATGAAAAACTGTTTTTT
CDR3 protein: CASSLALLPGITNEKLFF

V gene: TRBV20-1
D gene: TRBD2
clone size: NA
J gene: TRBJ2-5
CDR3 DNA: TGCAGTGCTCCGGGACTAGCGGAGACCCAGTACTTC
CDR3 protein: CSAPGLAETQYF

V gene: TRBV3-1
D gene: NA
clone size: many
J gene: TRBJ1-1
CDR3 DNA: TGTGCCAGCAGCCAAGCTACAGACGCGGGCCCGAACACTGAAGCTTTCTTT
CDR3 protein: CASSQATDAGPNTEAFF